A selection of T cell receptor beta chains follows, all from one sample in a study of blood T cells in healthy people across ages. TCRdb recomputed calls from the 5' RACE reads with MiXCR, one row per CDR3 protein. Counted here are approximately 800,000 distinct CDR3 sequences, roughly 53% occurring once; the ten biggest clones make up around 41%. The sequencing input was blood. The receptors were sampled from a man older than 75 in good health. The CDR3 runs from the conserved cysteine through the conserved F or W. D genes are given only for firm matches. Clone sizes are given selectively: once, few, many, or a class where the clone is expanded.

j_call v_call clone_size d_call cdr3_aa cdr3_nt
TRBJ1-2 TRBV6-2/TRBV6-3 . TRBD1 CASSSPRTGRYGYTF TGTGCCAGCAGTTCCCCCAGGACAGGGCGATATGGCTACACCTTC
TRBJ1-2 TRBV20-1 many TRBD1 CSARTGKYGYTF TGCAGTGCTCGGACAGGGAAGTATGGCTACACCTTC
TRBJ2-4 TRBV6-4 once . CASSDKPGRKLAKNIQYF TGTGCCAGCAGTGACAAGCCTGGACGGAAACTAGCCAAAAACATTCAGTACTTC
TRBJ2-7 TRBV7-9 . . CASSLTYGSYEQYF TGTGCCAGCAGCTTAACATACGGGAGCTACGAGCAGTACTTC
TRBJ2-1 TRBV5-1 . . CASSSVGDGPYNEQFF TGCGCCAGCAGCTCCGTAGGGGACGGTCCCTACAATGAGCAGTTCTTC
TRBJ2-7 TRBV20-1 few TRBD2 CSAVPGLESYEQYF TGCAGTGCCGTTCCGGGACTAGAATCCTACGAGCAGTACTTC
TRBJ1-2 TRBV7-9 . . CAGYTTGLANYGYTF TGTGCCGGCTATACAACAGGATTAGCTAACTATGGCTACACCTTC
TRBJ2-1 TRBV20-1 . TRBD2 CSTEKSGSPYNEQFF TGCAGTACTGAGAAAAGCGGGAGTCCGTACAATGAGCAGTTCTTC
TRBJ2-3 TRBV20-1 . . CSAADSTGRDAYF TGCAGTGCTGCGGACTCCACAGGGAGAGACGCGTATTTT
TRBJ2-1 TRBV9 few . CASSSTAGEQFF TGTGCCAGCAGCTCCACGGCGGGAGAGCAGTTCTTC
TRBJ2-7 TRBV6-5 . . CASSSGGPPVDEQYF TGTGCCAGCTCCTCCGGCGGCCCGCCAGTCGACGAGCAGTACTTC
TRBJ1-1 TRBV20-1 . . CSARDGASRGTEAFF TGCAGTGCTAGAGATGGAGCGTCTCGGGGCACTGAAGCTTTCTTT
TRBJ1-5 TRBV18 once TRBD1 CASSPVTGLNQPQHF TGTGCCAGCTCACCTGTGACAGGGCTCAATCAGCCCCAGCATTTT
TRBJ2-7 TRBV7-2 . . CASSLVAGIAYEQYF TGTGCCAGCAGCTTAGTGGCAGGGATTGCCTACGAGCAGTACTTC
TRBJ2-1 TRBV7-3 few TRBD2 CASSIRPGLVNNEQFF TGTGCCAGCAGCATCCGCCCGGGACTAGTAAACAATGAGCAGTTCTTC
TRBJ1-2 TRBV28 . TRBD1 CASSLWRDRDGYTF TGTGCCAGCAGTTTATGGCGGGACAGGGATGGCTACACCTTC
TRBJ2-1 TRBV12-5 once . CASGLTQGTEQFF TGTGCTAGTGGTTTGACACAGGGAACTGAGCAGTTCTTC
TRBJ2-5 TRBV12-3/TRBV12-4 . TRBD2 CASSLGGLAGGFYEQYF TGTGCCAGCAGTTTAGGGGGACTAGCGGGAGGTTTCTATGAGCAGTACTTC
TRBJ1-2 TRBV7-9 once . CASSLERGGGSDGYTF TGTGCCAGCAGCTTAGAGCGGGGAGGGGGATCTGATGGCTACACCTTC
TRBJ2-3 TRBV4-2 . TRBD2 CASSQEGGTSYAYF TGTGCCAGCAGCCAAGAGGGGGGGACTAGCTACGCGTATTTT
TRBJ1-1 TRBV10-3 . . CAISDSVYTEAFF TGTGCCATCAGTGATTCCGTTTACACTGAAGCTTTCTTT
TRBJ2-6 TRBV7-8 few TRBD1 CASSRTTGGISGANVLTF TGTGCCAGCAGCAGAACGACAGGGGGCATCTCTGGGGCCAACGTCCTGACTTTC
TRBJ2-7 TRBV20-1 . . CSASERVYEQYF TGCAGTGCTAGTGAAAGGGTCTACGAGCAGTACTTC
TRBJ2-3 TRBV18 few TRBD2 CASSPIAGGPSDTQYF TGTGCCAGCTCACCCATAGCGGGAGGGCCCTCCGATACGCAGTATTTT
TRBJ2-6 TRBV9 many TRBD1 CASSPQGTASGANVLTF TGTGCCAGCAGCCCCCAAGGGACAGCTTCTGGGGCCAACGTCCTGACTTTC
TRBJ2-7 TRBV21-1 . . CASNITGSSFSYEQYF TGTGCCAGCAACATAACCGGGTCCTCCTTCTCCTACGAGCAGTACTTC
TRBJ2-1 TRBV27 . . CASSPQPGLSYNEQFF TGTGCCAGCAGTCCCCAACCTGGACTCAGCTACAATGAGCAGTTCTTC
TRBJ2-7 TRBV5-1 . . CASSLYPSDEQYF TGCGCCAGCAGCTTGTACCCATCCGACGAGCAGTACTTC
TRBJ2-1 TRBV9 . . CASNVANVGNNEQFF TGTGCCAGCAACGTAGCTAACGTAGGGAACAATGAGCAGTTCTTC
TRBJ2-7 TRBV11-2 . . CASSLVQAFYEQYF TGTGCCAGCAGCTTAGTACAGGCTTTCTACGAGCAGTACTTC
TRBJ1-1 TRBV9 . TRBD1 CASSEVQGTGTEAFF TGTGCCAGCAGCGAGGTACAGGGGACGGGCACTGAAGCTTTCTTT
TRBJ2-7 TRBV18 . . CASSPAGSRTYEQYF TGTGCCAGCTCACCTGCAGGGAGCAGAACCTACGAGCAGTACTTC
TRBJ2-7 TRBV7-9 few . CASSCAGLFTPYEQYF TGTGCCAGCAGCTGCGCGGGACTCTTCACCCCCTACGAGCAGTACTTC
TRBJ2-1 TRBV27 . . CASTSLPTFF TGTGCCAGCACCAGTTTACCGACGTTCTTC
TRBJ2-7 TRBV7-8 . TRBD2 CASTWTSGTDYNEQYF TGTGCCAGCACCTGGACTAGCGGGACCGACTACAATGAGCAGTACTTC
TRBJ2-7 TRBV5-1 . . CASSTHIGVLSYEQYF TGCGCCAGCAGCACCCACATAGGCGTACTCTCCTACGAGCAGTACTTC
TRBJ1-1 TRBV14 . . CASSHKQGGTEAFF TGTGCCAGCAGCCACAAACAGGGAGGCACTGAAGCTTTCTTT
TRBJ1-4 TRBV12-3/TRBV12-4 . . CASRASGNEKLFF TGTGCCAGCAGGGCTTCTGGAAATGAAAAACTGTTTTTT
TRBJ1-6 TRBV12-3/TRBV12-4 . . CASSTTGYNSPLHF TGTGCCAGCAGCACCACAGGATATAATTCACCCCTCCACTTT
TRBJ2-7 TRBV2 . TRBD2 CASRAPPSGRSEQYF TGTGCCAGCAGGGCCCCGCCTAGCGGGAGGTCCGAGCAGTACTTC
TRBJ1-4 TRBV6-6 . TRBD1 CASSDPTGGYEKLFF TGTGCCAGCAGCGATCCGACAGGGGGCTATGAAAAACTGTTTTTT
TRBJ2-3 TRBV6-1 few TRBD1 CASSESRTGGVSRYAYF TGTGCCAGCAGTGAATCCAGGACAGGGGGCGTATCCAGATACGCGTATTTT
TRBJ2-7 TRBV5-1 . TRBD2 CASSGVGLAYEQYF TGCGCCAGCAGCGGTGTGGGACTAGCTTACGAGCAGTACTTC
TRBJ2-5 TRBV20-1 . TRBD1 CSADTTGALQETQYF TGCAGTGCCGACACAACAGGGGCCCTCCAAGAGACCCAGTACTTC
TRBJ1-2 TRBV6-5 . TRBD1 CASSYFPPGQGHYGYTF TGTGCCAGCAGTTACTTTCCACCGGGACAGGGTCACTATGGCTACACCTTC
TRBJ2-5 TRBV20-1 . . CSARDPRDETQYF TGCAGTGCTAGAGATCCCCGAGACGAGACCCAGTACTTC
TRBJ2-1 TRBV7-9 . . CASSARWGNEQFF TGTGCCAGCAGCGCCCGTTGGGGGAATGAGCAGTTCTTC
TRBJ2-5 TRBV20-1 once . CSSPGEGETQYF TGCAGCAGTCCCGGGGAAGGAGAGACCCAGTACTTC
TRBJ2-3 TRBV20-1 . . CSGASSTDTQYF TGCAGTGGGGCATCTAGCACAGATACGCAGTATTTT
TRBJ2-7 TRBV10-3 once TRBD1 CATSEGTGMLYEQYF TGTGCCACCAGTGAGGGGACAGGGATGCTCTACGAGCAGTACTTC
TRBJ2-3 TRBV6-1 . . CATTPGTQHRYAYF TGTGCCACTACCCCCGGGACTCAGCACAGATACGCGTATTTT
TRBJ2-3 TRBV6-1 . . CASSEGGVPDTQYF TGTGCCAGCAGTGAAGGGGGGGTCCCAGATACGCAGTATTTT
TRBJ2-5 TRBV25-1 . TRBD2 CASSAVSGQYF TGTGCCAGCAGTGCTGTTAGCGGGCAGTACTTC